This note documents a single T cell receptor beta chain sequence. Its antigen remains unknown. A single record per CDR3 protein comes from TCRdb applying MiXCR to the 5' RACE reads. The sample lists under 400,000 distinct CDR3 sequences, roughly 10% occurring once. The data were taken from a study of identical twins. Findings and limits, study-wide: Model-predicted out-of-frame TCR alpha sharing fell below observed values in monozygotic twins. The study found weaker excess twin sharing in beta out-of-frame sequences. Invariant T cells like MAIT and iNKT could partly confound the zero-insertion analyses.

Only healthy Caucasians were enrolled as donors. Trimming removed 1 base at V and 2 bases at J, with 6 bases between. The CDR3 extends over 13 amino acids. Per germline, CDR1 SNHLY and CDR2 FYNNEI. The V and J genes are TRBV2 and TRBJ2-7; TRBD1 is a possible D gene (5 bases). Sequenced sample: naive T cells sorted from blood. The clonotype comes from a woman between 45 and 60 years old in good health. Written as DNA, the CDR3 is TGTGCCAGCAGTGAAGGGGGCACCTACGAGCAGTACGTC. Protein product: CASSEGGTYEQYV.